The present entry profiles one TCR beta chain with its context. The target antigen is unknown. The sample belongs to a study of vaccination effects on CD4 cells after COVID-19. Generated by immunoSEQ multiplex PCR, the TCRdb table keeps only in-frame clones and is missing some. This repertoire shows almost 70,000 clones, around 70% found once; its top ten account for around 1.5%. Antigen-specific CD4+ T cells were expanded with viral peptide pools in the ViraFEST assay before sequencing. The authors isolated CD4+ T cells after around 11 days of culture. Each participant was administered two doses of either the BNT162b2 or the mRNA-1273 vaccine. The CDR3 is 14 residues long. Trimming removed 4 bases at V and 3 bases at J, with 10 bases between. Germline V gene sequence: CDR1 SGHRS, CDR2 YFSETQ. Study observations and caveats: There was marked clonal contraction among infection- and vaccine-induced clones late after vaccination.

This receptor was identified in a human donor who received a COVID-19 vaccine. This sample comprised CD4+ T cells from PBMCs cultured with HCoV-229E spike peptides, obtained after COVID-19 vaccination. The rearrangement links TRBV5-1 to TRBJ1-4; D is uncertain. CDR3 coding DNA: TGCGCCAGCAGCACCGGGCCCTCTAATGAAAAACTGTTTTTT. Its protein product is CASSTGPSNEKLFF.